This T cell receptor beta chain stems from a study of T-cell reconstitution after alpha-beta-depleted transplantation in children. The TCRbeta library was prepared with unique molecular identifiers. TCRdb passed the PCR reads through MiXCR, listing each CDR3 protein once. Of about 610,000 distinct CDR3 sequences listed, approximately 10% were seen once; the top ten hold 4% to 5%. This clonotype was recorded many times. CDR1 is MGHDK and CDR2 is SYGVNS in the germline V gene. This CDR3 is 16 amino acids long. Trimming removed 4 bases at V and 1 base at J, with 14 bases between. This chain links TRBV25-1 with TRBJ2-1, with D possibly being TRBD1 (6 bases). Source: PBMCs from the stem cell graft donor, taken from the stem cell graft. The receptor comes from a human donor who donated a stem cell graft to a child with acute myeloid leukemia. CDR3 nucleotide sequence: TGTGCCAGCAGTGGGGGGCTCCAACGTTCCTACAATGAGCAGTTCTTC. Its protein is CASSGGLQRSYNEQFF.